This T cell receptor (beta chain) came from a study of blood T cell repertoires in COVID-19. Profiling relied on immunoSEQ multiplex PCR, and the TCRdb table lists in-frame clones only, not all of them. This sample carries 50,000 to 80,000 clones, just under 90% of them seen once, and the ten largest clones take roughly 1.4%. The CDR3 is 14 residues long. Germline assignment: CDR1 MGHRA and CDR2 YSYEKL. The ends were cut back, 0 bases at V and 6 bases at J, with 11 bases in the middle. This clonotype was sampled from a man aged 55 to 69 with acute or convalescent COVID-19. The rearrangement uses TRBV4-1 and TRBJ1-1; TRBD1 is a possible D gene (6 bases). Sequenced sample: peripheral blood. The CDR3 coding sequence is TGCGCCAGCAGCCAAGATCAGGGGTGGGCTGAAGCTTTCTTT. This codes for CASSQDQGWAEAFF.